This T cell receptor (beta chain) appears in the sequencing data of a study of blood T cell repertoires in COVID-19. Overall study context: PBMCs, B-cell-depleted T cells, or T cells were the source of the cDNA or gDNA that made up the material.

As originally analysed: Reference gene primer amplification gave nucleated cell count estimates. The data were produced by immunoSEQ multiplex PCR, yet TCRdb's version contains in-frame clones alone and is incomplete. V and J calls and clone size are as listed in that table; D and trimming were resolved from the DNA. Here the sample spans 30,000 to 40,000 clones, approximately 82% being singletons. The V end was cut by 3 bases, the J end by 4 bases, with 8 bases between. The CDR3 runs to 13 residues. The V gene's germline CDR1 is SGHTS and CDR2 YDEGEE. The chain uses TRBV5-8 and TRBJ2-1; D ambiguous. This clonotype was obtained from a woman aged 55-69 years with acute or convalescent COVID-19. What was sequenced was peripheral blood. Here the CDR3 DNA reads TGTGCCAGCAGCTCCGCCGGGTACAATGAGCAGTTCTTC. Translation: CASSSAGYNEQFF.